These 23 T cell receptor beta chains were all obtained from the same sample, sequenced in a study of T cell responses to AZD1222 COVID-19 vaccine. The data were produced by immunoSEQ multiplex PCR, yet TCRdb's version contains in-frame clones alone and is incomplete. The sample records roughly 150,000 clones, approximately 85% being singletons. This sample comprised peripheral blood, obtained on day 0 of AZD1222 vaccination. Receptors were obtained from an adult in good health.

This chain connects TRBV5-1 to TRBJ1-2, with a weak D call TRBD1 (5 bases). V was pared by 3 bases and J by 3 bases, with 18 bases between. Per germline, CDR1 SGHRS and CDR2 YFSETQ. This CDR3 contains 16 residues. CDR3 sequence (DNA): TGCGCCAGCAGCTCGGGACTCCTCACCTCCGACTATGGCTACACCTTC. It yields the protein CASSSGLLTSDYGYTF.

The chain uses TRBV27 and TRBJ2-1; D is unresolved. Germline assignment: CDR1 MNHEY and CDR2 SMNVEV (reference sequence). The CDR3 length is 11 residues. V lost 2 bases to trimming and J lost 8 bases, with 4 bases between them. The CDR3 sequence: CASSLAHEQFF. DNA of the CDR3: TGTGCCAGCAGTTTAGCCCATGAGCAGTTCTTC.

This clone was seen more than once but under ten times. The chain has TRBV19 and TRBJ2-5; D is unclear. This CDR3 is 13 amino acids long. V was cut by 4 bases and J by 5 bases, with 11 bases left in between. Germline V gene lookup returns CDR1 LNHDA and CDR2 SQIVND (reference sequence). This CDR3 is CASSNVAAETQYF. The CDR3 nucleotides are TGTGCCAGTAGTAATGTAGCCGCTGAGACCCAGTACTTC.

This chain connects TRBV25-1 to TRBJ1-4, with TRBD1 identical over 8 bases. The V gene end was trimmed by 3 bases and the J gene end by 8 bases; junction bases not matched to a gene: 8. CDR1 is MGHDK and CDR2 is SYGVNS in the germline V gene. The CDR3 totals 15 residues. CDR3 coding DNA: TGTGCCAGCAGTGATCAAGGGACAGGCGGAGAAAAACTGTTTTTT. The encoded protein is CASSDQGTGGEKLFF.

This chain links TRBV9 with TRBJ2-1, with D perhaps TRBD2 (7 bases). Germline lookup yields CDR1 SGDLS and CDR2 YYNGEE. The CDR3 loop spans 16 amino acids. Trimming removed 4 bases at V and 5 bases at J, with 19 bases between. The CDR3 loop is CASSTTGGRSHNEQFF. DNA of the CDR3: TGTGCCAGCAGCACCACCGGGGGGCGGTCGCACAATGAGCAGTTCTTC.

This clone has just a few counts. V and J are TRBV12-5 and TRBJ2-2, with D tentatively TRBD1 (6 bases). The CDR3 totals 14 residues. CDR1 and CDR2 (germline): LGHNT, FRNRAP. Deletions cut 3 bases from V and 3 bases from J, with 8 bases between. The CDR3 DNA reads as TGTGCTAGTGGTTTAACAGGGTACACCGGGGAGCTGTTTTTT. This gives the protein CASGLTGYTGELFF.

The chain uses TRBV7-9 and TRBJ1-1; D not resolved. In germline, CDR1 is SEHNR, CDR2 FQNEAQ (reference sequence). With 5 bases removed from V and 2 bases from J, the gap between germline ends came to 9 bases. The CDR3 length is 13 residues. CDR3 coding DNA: TGTGCCAGCAGCCCCGAGGGTAACACTGAAGCTTTCTTT. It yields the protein CASSPEGNTEAFF.

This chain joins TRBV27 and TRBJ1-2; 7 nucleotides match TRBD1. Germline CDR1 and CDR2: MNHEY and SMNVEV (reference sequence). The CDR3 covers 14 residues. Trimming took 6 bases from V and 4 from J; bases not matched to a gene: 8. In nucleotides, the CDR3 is TGTGCCAGCAGCCCGGGACAGTCAATCTATGGCTACACCTTC. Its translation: CASSPGQSIYGYTF.

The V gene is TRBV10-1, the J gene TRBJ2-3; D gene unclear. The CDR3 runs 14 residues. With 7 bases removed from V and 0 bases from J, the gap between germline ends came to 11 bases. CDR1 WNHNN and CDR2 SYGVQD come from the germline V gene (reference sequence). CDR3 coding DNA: TGCGCCAGCACTGACGGCTCTAGCACAGATACGCAGTATTTT. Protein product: CASTDGSSTDTQYF.

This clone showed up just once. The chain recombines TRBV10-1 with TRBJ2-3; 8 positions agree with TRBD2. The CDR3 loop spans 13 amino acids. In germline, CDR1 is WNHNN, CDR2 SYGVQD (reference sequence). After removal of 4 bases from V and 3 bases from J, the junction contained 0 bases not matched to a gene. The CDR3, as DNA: TGCGCCAGCAGTGTAGCGGGGACAGATACGCAGTATTTT. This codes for CASSVAGTDTQYF.

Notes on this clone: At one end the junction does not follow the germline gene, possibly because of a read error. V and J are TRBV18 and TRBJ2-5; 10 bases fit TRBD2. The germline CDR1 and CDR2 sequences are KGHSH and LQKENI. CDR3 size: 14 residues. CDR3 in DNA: TGTGCCAGCTCACCAAGCCCCATCAGCGGGGGGGACGACTTC. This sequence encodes CASSPSPISGGDDF.

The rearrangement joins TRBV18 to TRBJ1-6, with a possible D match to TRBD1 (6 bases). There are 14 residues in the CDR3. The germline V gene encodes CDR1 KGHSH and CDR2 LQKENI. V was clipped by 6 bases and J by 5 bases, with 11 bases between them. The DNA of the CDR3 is TGTGCCAGCTCCTGGGACAACAATAATTCACCCCTCCACTTT. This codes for CASSWDNNNSPLHF.

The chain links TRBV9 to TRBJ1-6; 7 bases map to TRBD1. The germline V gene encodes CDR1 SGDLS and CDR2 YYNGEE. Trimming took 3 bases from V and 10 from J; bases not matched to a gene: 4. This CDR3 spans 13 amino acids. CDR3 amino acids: CASSGTGESPLHF. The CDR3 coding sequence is TGTGCCAGCAGCGGGACAGGCGAATCACCCCTCCACTTT.

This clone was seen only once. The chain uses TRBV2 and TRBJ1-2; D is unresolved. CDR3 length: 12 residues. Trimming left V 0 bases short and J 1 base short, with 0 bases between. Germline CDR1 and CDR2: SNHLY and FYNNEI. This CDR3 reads CASSEANYGYTF. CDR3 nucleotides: TGTGCCAGCAGTGAAGCTAACTATGGCTACACCTTC.

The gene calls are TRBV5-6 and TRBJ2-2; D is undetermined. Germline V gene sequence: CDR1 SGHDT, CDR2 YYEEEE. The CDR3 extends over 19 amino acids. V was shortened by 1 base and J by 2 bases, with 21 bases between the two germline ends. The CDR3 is CASSLFEGYIETNTGELFF. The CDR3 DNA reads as TGTGCCAGCAGCTTGTTCGAAGGGTATATCGAGACTAACACCGGGGAGCTGTTTTTT.

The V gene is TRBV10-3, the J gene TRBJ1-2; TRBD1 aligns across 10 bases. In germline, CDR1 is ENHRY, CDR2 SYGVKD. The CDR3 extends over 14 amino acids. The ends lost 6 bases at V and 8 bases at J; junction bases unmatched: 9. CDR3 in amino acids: CAISPGQGIGGYTF. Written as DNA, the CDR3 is TGTGCCATCAGCCCGGGACAGGGGATCGGGGGCTACACCTTC.

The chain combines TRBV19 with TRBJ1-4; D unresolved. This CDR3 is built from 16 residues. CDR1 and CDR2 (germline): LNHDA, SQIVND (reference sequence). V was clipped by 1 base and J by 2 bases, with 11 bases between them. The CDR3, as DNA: TGTGCCAGTAGTATAGCCCCTCGGCGGACTAATGAAAAACTGTTTTTT. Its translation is CASSIAPRRTNEKLFF.

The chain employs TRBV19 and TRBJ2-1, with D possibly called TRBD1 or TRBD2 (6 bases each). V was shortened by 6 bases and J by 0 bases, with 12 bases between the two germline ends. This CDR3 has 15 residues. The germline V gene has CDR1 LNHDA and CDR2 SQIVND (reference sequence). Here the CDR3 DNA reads TGTGCCAGTAGACGAGGGGGGAGCTCCTACAATGAGCAGTTCTTC. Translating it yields CASRRGGSSYNEQFF. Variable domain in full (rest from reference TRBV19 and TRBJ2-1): DGGITQSPKYLFRKEGQNVTLSCEQNLNHDAMYWYRQDPGQGLRLIYYSQIVNDFQKGDIAEGYSVSREKKESFPLTVTSAQKNPTAFYLCASRRGGSSYNEQFFGPGTRLTVL.

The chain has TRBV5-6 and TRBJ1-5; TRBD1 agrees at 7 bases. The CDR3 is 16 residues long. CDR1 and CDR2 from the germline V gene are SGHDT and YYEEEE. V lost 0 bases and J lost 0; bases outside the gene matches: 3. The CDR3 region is CASSLERDSSNQPQHF. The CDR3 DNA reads TGTGCCAGCAGCTTGGAGCGGGACAGTAGCAATCAGCCCCAGCATTTT.

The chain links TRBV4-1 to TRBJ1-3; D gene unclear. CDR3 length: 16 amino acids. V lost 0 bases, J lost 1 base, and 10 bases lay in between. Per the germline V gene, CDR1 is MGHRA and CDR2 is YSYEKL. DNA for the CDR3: TGCGCCAGCAGCCAAGACAGTGCCATTTCTGGAAACACCATATATTTT. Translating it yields CASSQDSAISGNTIYF.

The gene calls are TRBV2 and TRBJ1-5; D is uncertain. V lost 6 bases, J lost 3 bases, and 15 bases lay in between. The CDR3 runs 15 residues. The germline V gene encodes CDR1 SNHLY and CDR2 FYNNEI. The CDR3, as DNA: TGTGCCAGCAGGGCGGGGTCATATAACAATCAGCCCCAGCATTTT. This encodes CASRAGSYNNQPQHF.

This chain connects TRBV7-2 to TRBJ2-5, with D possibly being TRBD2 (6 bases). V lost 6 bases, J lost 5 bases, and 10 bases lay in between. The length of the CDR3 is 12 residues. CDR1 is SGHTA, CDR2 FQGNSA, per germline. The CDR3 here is CASREGIETQYF. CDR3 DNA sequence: TGTGCCAGCAGGGAGGGTATCGAGACCCAGTACTTC.

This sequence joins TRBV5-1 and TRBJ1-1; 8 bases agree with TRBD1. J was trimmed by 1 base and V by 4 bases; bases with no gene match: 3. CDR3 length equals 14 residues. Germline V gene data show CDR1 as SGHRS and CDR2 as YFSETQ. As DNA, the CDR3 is TGCGCCAGCAGCGTGGGACAGGCGAACACTGAAGCTTTCTTT. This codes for CASSVGQANTEAFF.